The following is a T cell receptor (beta chain) sequence with its context. Its antigen is still unknown. Its ends do not fully match the called genes, so a read error is possible. Per germline, CDR1 SGHTA and CDR2 FQGNSA. The CDR3 spans 13 residues. Until they underwent thyroid surgery, no patient had received any treatment. These data are taken from a study of metastatic and nonmetastatic thyroid tumors. The wider study: Repertoires from blood and tumor or nodule tissue of malignant and benign thyroid patients were compared.

The study's findings and limits: The reported finding was significantly higher TCR beta diversity in malignant thyroid tumors relative to benign nodules, in blood and tumor.

Through MiXCR, TCRdb re-clonotyped the PCR reads. The sample includes about 39,000 clones, under 20% of them seen just once. The sequence was obtained from a female donor with papillary thyroid cancer or a benign thyroid nodule (not recorded which). Some clones in this sample may be carry-over from other donors' samples. The V gene is TRBV7-2, the J gene TRBJ1-2, with no clear D. Sequenced sample: tumor tissue. The CDR3 here is CASSPWAGYGYTF. The CDR3 DNA follows: TGTGCCAGCAGCCCATGGGCGGGCTATGGCTACACATTC.